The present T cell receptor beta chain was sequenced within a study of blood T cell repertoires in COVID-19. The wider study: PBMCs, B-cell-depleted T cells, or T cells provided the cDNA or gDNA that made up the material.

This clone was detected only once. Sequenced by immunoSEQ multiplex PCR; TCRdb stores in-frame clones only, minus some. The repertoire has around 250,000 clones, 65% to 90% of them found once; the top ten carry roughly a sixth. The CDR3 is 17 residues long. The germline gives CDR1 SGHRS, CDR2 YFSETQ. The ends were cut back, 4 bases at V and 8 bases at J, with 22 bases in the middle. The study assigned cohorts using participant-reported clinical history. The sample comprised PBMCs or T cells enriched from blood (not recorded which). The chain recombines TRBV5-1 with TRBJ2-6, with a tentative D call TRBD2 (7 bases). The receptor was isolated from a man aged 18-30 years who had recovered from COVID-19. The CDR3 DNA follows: TGCGCCAGCAGCCTCCAAGGGATGGGGGGGCGCCCCAACGTCCTGACTTTC. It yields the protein CASSLQGMGGRPNVLTF.